Listed here is a single T cell receptor (beta chain). Its matching antigen is unknown. Primers included in the PCR were 60 Vbeta and 13 Jbeta primers. Authors' methods: Later work found 65 million to 85 million unique TCR beta chains, with about 10 million shared. TCRdb's table, derived via immunoSEQ multiplex PCR, lists solely in-frame clones and lacks some. V and J calls and clone size come straight from that table; D and trimming were deduced from the DNA. The sample lists about 100,000 clones, about 76% occurring once. These data originate in a study of cytomegalovirus exposure and HLA in healthy donors. General study results and limits: For most subjects, TCR beta sequences were reported to predict HLA-A and HLA-B alleles with accuracy. Earlier results showed most TCR beta V segments being productive about 90% or about 30% of the time.

The V end was cut by 3 bases, the J end by 4 bases, with 15 bases between. Per germline, CDR1 LGHNA and CDR2 YNFKEQ. The CDR3 totals 15 residues. Sequencing was done on a sample of PBMCs. The rearrangement joins TRBV4-2 to TRBJ1-2; D remains ambiguous. The sequence came from a man aged 40-55 years in good health and CMV-seropositive. CDR3 DNA: TGTGCCAGCAGCCATCATGAAGAGAAGAGCTATGGCTACACCTTC. This translates into CASSHHEEKSYGYTF.